This entry concerns a single T cell receptor (beta chain). The sample belongs to a study of blood T cell repertoires in COVID-19. On the study more broadly: PBMCs, B-cell-depleted T cells, or T cells were the source of the cDNA or gDNA that made up the material.

Per the authors' pipeline: Amplification of reference gene primers was used by the study to estimate nucleated cell counts. Clones were read by immunoSEQ multiplex PCR, and TCRdb kept only the in-frame ones, dropping some. V and J calls and clone size are those listed in that table; D and trimming were worked out from the DNA. The data contain fewer than 350,000 clones, approximately 86% of them singletons. This receptor was obtained from a man in his forties or fifties with active or convalescent COVID-19. The sequencing sample was made of peripheral blood.

CDR3 sequence (DNA): TGTGCCAGTGGTTTAACAGGGGGTCAAGAGACCCAGTACTTC. Amino acids: CASGLTGGQETQYF. The chain combines TRBV28 with TRBJ2-5; TRBD1 matches at 8 bases. Trimming removed 9 bases from V and 2 bases from J; junction bases left unmatched: 8. This CDR3 region has 14 residues. Germline V gene sequence: CDR1 MDHEN, CDR2 SYDVKM.